This is a list of T cell receptor beta chains from one sample in a study of T-cell reconstitution after alpha-beta-depleted transplantation in children. TCRdb itself ran the PCR reads through MiXCR, one entry per CDR3 protein. This sample has around 490,000 distinct CDR3 sequences, with more than 9.5% found just once. Sequenced here: PBMCs, mostly from graft donor cells, sampled 180 days after TCRalphabeta/CD19-depleted stem cell transplant. These receptor sequences come from a female patient aged 2 to 10 who had a stem cell transplant for aplastic anemia, so the T cells may come from the graft donor. Both conserved end residues are part of each CDR3. The D gene is left open where the match is weak. The size entry is marked missing in some rows and otherwise reads once, few, many or a size class.

j_call clone_size v_call d_call cdr3_aa cdr3_nt
TRBJ2-7 NA TRBV29-1 NA CSVEDRGAGVSVYEQYF TGCAGCGTTGAAGATCGGGGGGCAGGGGTCTCTGTCTACGAGCAGTACTTC
TRBJ2-1 few TRBV7-9 NA CASSLMSQEENEQFF TGTGCCAGCAGCTTAATGTCCCAGGAGGAGAATGAGCAGTTCTTC
TRBJ2-7 NA TRBV4-2 TRBD1 CASSQVPGQGLLTYEQYF TGTGCCAGCAGCCAAGTCCCGGGACAGGGACTACTTACCTACGAGCAGTACTTC
TRBJ2-1 NA TRBV20-1 NA CSARVSRAYNEQFF TGCAGTGCTAGAGTTAGTAGGGCCTACAATGAGCAGTTCTTC
TRBJ1-2 few TRBV10-3 NA CAISEPQVSPMAGTF TGTGCCATCAGTGAGCCCCAGGTGTCCCCTATGGCGGGGACCTTC
TRBJ1-1 many TRBV3-1 NA CASSQRGTPNTEAFF TGTGCCAGCAGCCAGAGGGGGACCCCGAACACTGAAGCTTTCTTT
TRBJ2-1 few TRBV19 TRBD2 CASSKQLAGGDDEQFF TGTGCCAGTAGTAAACAACTAGCGGGAGGGGATGATGAGCAGTTCTTC
TRBJ1-5 NA TRBV28 TRBD1 CASRDGTGGHQPQHF TGTGCCAGCAGGGATGGGACAGGGGGTCATCAGCCCCAGCATTTT
TRBJ2-1 NA TRBV29-1 NA CSVAGTETYNEQFF TGCAGCGTCGCGGGGACCGAAACCTACAATGAGCAGTTCTTC
TRBJ2-4 NA TRBV19 NA CASSIAAGTPNIQYF TGTGCCAGTAGTATAGCGGCGGGAACCCCGAACATTCAGTACTTC
TRBJ2-2 NA TRBV19 TRBD2 CASSRSGTSGTGELFF TGTGCCAGTAGTCGATCCGGGACTAGCGGGACCGGGGAGCTGTTTTTT
TRBJ1-5 NA TRBV5-5 NA CASTTGPYSGNQPQHF TGTGCCAGCACCACCGGACCGTACTCGGGCAATCAGCCCCAGCATTTT
TRBJ2-5 NA TRBV12-3/TRBV12-4 TRBD1 CASSLARDRGKETQYF TGTGCCAGCAGTTTAGCCCGCGACAGGGGGAAAGAGACCCAGTACTTC
TRBJ2-5 NA TRBV12-3/TRBV12-4 NA CASRTRETQYF TGTGCCAGCAGAACTAGGGAGACCCAGTACTTC
TRBJ2-1 few TRBV7-6 TRBD1 CASSLFRDRASEQFF TGTGCCAGCAGCTTATTCCGGGACAGGGCATCTGAGCAGTTCTTC
TRBJ2-3 NA TRBV19 NA CASSSDDRSDQSTDTQYF TGTGCCAGTAGCTCGGACGATCGGAGCGACCAAAGCACAGATACGCAGTATTTT
TRBJ2-7 few TRBV20-1 NA CSFRRTARYEQYF TGCAGTTTCCGAAGGACCGCCCGCTACGAGCAGTACTTC
TRBJ2-5 few TRBV5-1 NA CASSLLGTGPTQYF TGCGCCAGCAGCTTGCTCGGAACGGGCCCGACCCAGTACTTC
TRBJ2-5 few TRBV12-3/TRBV12-4 NA CASSLARSRNRATQYF TGTGCCAGCAGTTTAGCCCGTTCCCGGAACCGGGCGACCCAGTACTTC
TRBJ2-4 NA TRBV18 NA CASSPGTGGSSNIQYF TGTGCCAGCTCACCGGGGACGGGCGGGTCATCGAACATTCAGTACTTC
TRBJ1-3 NA TRBV9 NA CASSVAHGVGNTIYF TGTGCCAGCAGCGTAGCACACGGGGTTGGAAACACCATATATTTT
TRBJ1-2 NA TRBV5-1 TRBD1 CASGSTDRAYGYTF TGCGCCAGCGGCTCCACCGACAGGGCGTATGGCTACACCTTC
TRBJ2-3 NA TRBV29-1 NA CSVPDRVGTQYF TGCAGCGTTCCTGACCGGGTGGGTACGCAGTATTTT
TRBJ2-7 few TRBV7-9 TRBD1 CASSLARGQGSNEQYF TGTGCCAGCAGCTTAGCCCGGGGACAGGGGTCCAACGAGCAGTACTTC
TRBJ2-6 few TRBV9 NA CASSVELSSGANVLTF TGTGCCAGCAGCGTAGAATTAAGCTCTGGGGCCAACGTCCTGACTTTC
TRBJ2-3 NA TRBV28 TRBD1 CASSSPTGINTDTQYF TGTGCCAGCAGTTCCCCGACAGGGATCAACACAGATACGCAGTATTTT
TRBJ2-2 NA TRBV12-3/TRBV12-4 TRBD1 CASSSQGAWIGELFF TGTGCCAGCAGTTCACAGGGGGCGTGGATCGGGGAGCTGTTTTTT
TRBJ2-3 NA TRBV10-3 TRBD1 CAISADRATQYF TGTGCCATCAGTGCCGACAGGGCTACGCAGTATTTT
TRBJ1-2 many TRBV24-1 NA CATSRGYDYGYTF TGTGCCACCAGTCGGGGGTATGACTATGGCTACACCTTC
TRBJ2-2 NA TRBV7-9 NA CASSTRDSRRELFF TGTGCCAGCAGCACCCGGGACTCCCGACGGGAGCTGTTTTTT
TRBJ2-1 NA TRBV7-2 TRBD2 CASSSRGRAPYNEQFF TGTGCCAGCAGCTCCCGCGGGAGGGCCCCCTACAATGAGCAGTTCTTC
TRBJ1-4 NA TRBV18 TRBD1 CASSPQGASEKLFF TGTGCCAGCTCACCACAGGGGGCAAGTGAAAAACTGTTTTTT
TRBJ1-2 few TRBV4-1 TRBD1 CASSPFDGTGNYGYTF TGCGCCAGCAGCCCCTTCGACGGGACAGGCAACTATGGCTACACCTTC
TRBJ2-5 NA TRBV7-2 NA CASSPSRASTQETQYF TGTGCCAGCAGTCCCTCTCGGGCATCAACCCAAGAGACCCAGTACTTC
TRBJ2-7 NA TRBV7-6 TRBD2 CASSPRYGAGAYYEQYF TGTGCCAGCAGCCCTCGTTACGGAGCGGGAGCGTACTACGAGCAGTACTTC
TRBJ2-4 NA TRBV6-2/TRBV6-3 NA CASSLSGTPLAKNIQYF TGTGCCAGCAGTTTATCCGGGACGCCACTAGCCAAAAACATTCAGTACTTC
TRBJ2-3 few TRBV11-2 TRBD2 CASSYGIAGGPASTDTQYF TGTGCCAGCAGCTATGGAATAGCGGGAGGGCCCGCTAGCACAGATACGCAGTATTTT
TRBJ2-6 NA TRBV20-1 TRBD2 CSAREGLAGFHSGANVLTF TGCAGTGCTAGAGAGGGACTAGCGGGTTTTCACTCTGGGGCCAACGTCCTGACTTTC
TRBJ2-7 NA TRBV3-1 TRBD1 CASSQAPGTGDEQYF TGTGCCAGCAGCCAAGCGCCGGGAACAGGGGATGAGCAGTACTTC
TRBJ2-2 few TRBV20-1 NA CSARGTGVDTGELFF TGCAGTGCTAGAGGGACGGGAGTTGACACCGGGGAGCTGTTTTTT
TRBJ1-3 NA TRBV28 TRBD1 CASKGDSLRGDLSGNTIYF TGTGCCAGCAAGGGGGACAGCCTTCGGGGTGACCTTTCTGGAAACACCATATATTTT
TRBJ2-1 NA TRBV11-3 NA CASSSGLPPSSYNAQFF TGTGCCAGCAGCTCGGGACTCCCACCTTCCTCCTACAATGCGCAGTTCTTC
TRBJ2-1 NA TRBV19 TRBD2 CASSYLRTIGTNYNEQFF TGTGCCAGTAGTTACCTCCGAACAATTGGGACTAACTACAATGAGCAGTTCTTC
TRBJ2-1 few TRBV12-3/TRBV12-4 TRBD2 CASSLLAANEQFF TGTGCCAGCAGTCTCCTAGCGGCGAATGAGCAGTTCTTC
TRBJ2-5 few TRBV12-3/TRBV12-4 TRBD2 CASSSSSPSTSGRRLPTQYF TGTGCCAGCAGCTCCTCATCCCCTTCGACTAGCGGGAGGAGGTTACCGACCCAGTACTTC
TRBJ2-5 NA TRBV12-3/TRBV12-4 NA CASRHRGMETQYF TGTGCCAGCAGGCACCGGGGGATGGAGACCCAGTACTTC
TRBJ2-1 NA TRBV6-2/TRBV6-3 TRBD2 CASSYRAPRTSGFWNEQFF TGTGCCAGCAGTTACAGGGCCCCGAGGACTAGCGGGTTTTGGAATGAGCAGTTCTTC
TRBJ2-3 NA TRBV27 TRBD2 CASSLGLAGAGDTQYF TGTGCCAGCAGTCTCGGACTAGCGGGAGCAGGGGATACGCAGTATTTT
TRBJ1-4 few TRBV29-1 NA CSVVPDSATNEKLFF TGCAGCGTCGTTCCCGACAGCGCAACTAATGAAAAACTGTTTTTT
TRBJ2-1 NA TRBV20-1 NA CSASSDRGQGNEQFF TGCAGTGCTAGTAGTGATCGGGGCCAGGGCAATGAGCAGTTCTTC
TRBJ1-5 few TRBV10-3 NA CAISESDSNQPQHF TGTGCCATCAGTGAGTCGGATAGCAATCAGCCCCAGCATTTT
TRBJ2-3 NA TRBV24-1 TRBD2 CATSEDEGLAGGSFRADTQYF TGTGCCACCAGTGAGGATGAGGGACTAGCGGGAGGTTCCTTTCGGGCAGATACGCAGTATTTT